This T cell receptor (beta chain) originates from a study of T cell repertoires in cytomegalovirus infection. About the research overall: Recently identified HLA-C-restricted CMV epitopes were used, and well-studied HLA-B-restricted CMV epitopes were used as well. Matching HLA type, along with CMV infection, was indicated by public TCR beta signatures. Notes on the study in general: The cumulative frequency of public TCR beta families identified carriers of CMV plus the relevant HLA.

Comments on this clonotype: Its antigen is unidentified.

The germline V gene has CDR1 MRHNA and CDR2 SNTAGT. The CDR3 sequence is 16 residues long. V dropped 4 bases and J dropped 0 bases, with 13 bases sitting between them. MiXCR was run by TCRdb on the reads, yielding one entry per CDR3 protein. Of around 360,000 distinct CDR3 sequences listed, about 35% are singletons. The rearrangement links TRBV6-4 to TRBJ2-1; TRBD2 might be the D (6 bases). This receptor was obtained from a human donor in good health (CMV status not recorded). Some clones in this sample may be carry-over from other donors' samples. The input for sequencing was cultured PBMCs, taken from culture after CMV antigen stimulation. The CDR3 protein is CASSADLASSYNEQFF. The CDR3 DNA is TGTGCCAGCAGTGCCGATCTAGCGAGCTCCTACAATGAGCAGTTCTTC.